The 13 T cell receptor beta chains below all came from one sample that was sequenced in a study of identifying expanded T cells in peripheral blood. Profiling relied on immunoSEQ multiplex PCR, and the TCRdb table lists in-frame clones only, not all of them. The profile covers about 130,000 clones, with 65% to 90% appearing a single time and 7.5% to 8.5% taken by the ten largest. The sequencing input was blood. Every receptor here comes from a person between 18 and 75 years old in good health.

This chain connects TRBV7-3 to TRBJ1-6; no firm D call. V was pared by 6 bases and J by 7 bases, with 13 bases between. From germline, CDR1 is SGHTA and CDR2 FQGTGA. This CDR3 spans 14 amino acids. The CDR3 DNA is TGTGCCAGCAGTCAAACGGGGTTCAATTCACCCCTCCACTTT. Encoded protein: CASSQTGFNSPLHF.

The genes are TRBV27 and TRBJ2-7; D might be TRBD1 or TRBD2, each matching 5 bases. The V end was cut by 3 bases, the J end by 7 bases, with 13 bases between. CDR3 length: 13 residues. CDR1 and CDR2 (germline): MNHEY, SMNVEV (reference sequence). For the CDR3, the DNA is TGTGCCAGCAGTTTGCCGGGACGTAGGGAGCAGTACTTC. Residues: CASSLPGRREQYF.

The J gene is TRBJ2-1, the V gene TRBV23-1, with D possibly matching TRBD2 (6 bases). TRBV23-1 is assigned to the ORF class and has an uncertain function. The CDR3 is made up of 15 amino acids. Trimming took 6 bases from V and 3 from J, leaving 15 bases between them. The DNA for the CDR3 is TGCGCCAGCAGCCCGATTGCGGGGATCTACAATGAGCAGTTCTTC. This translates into CASSPIAGIYNEQFF.

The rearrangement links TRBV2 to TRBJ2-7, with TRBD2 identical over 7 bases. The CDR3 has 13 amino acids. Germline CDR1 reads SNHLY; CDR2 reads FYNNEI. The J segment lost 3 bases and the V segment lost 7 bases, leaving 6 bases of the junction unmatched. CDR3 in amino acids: CASTGGEFYEQYF. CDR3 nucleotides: TGTGCCAGCACGGGGGGAGAATTCTACGAGCAGTACTTC.

CDR3 protein: CASSLLNREGQPQHF. The DNA of the CDR3 is TGTGCCAGCAGTTTACTAAACAGGGAAGGTCAGCCCCAGCATTTT. V gene TRBV27 combines with J gene TRBJ1-5, with D perhaps matching TRBD1 (6 bases). Germline V CDR1 and CDR2: MNHEY, SMNVEV (reference sequence). The CDR3 runs 15 residues. Trimming took 2 bases from V and 6 from J, leaving 14 bases between them.

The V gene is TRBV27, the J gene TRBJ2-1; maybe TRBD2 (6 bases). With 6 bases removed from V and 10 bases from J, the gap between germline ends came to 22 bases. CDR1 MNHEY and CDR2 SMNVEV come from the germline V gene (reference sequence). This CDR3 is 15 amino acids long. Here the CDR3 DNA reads TGTGCCAGCAGCCCCTGGGCTAGCGCCCACAGGGAGCAGTTCTTC. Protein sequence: CASSPWASAHREQFF.

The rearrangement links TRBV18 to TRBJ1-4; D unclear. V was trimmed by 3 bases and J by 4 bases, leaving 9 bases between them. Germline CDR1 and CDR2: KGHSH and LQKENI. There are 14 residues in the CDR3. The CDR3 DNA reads TGTGCCAGCTCACCCTCCCCGCTTAATGAAAAACTGTTTTTT. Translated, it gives CASSPSPLNEKLFF.

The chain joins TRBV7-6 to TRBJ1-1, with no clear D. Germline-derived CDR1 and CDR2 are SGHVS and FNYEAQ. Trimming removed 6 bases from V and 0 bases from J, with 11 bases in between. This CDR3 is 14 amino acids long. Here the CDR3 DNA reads TGTGCCAGCAGTCCCCAGTCGATGAACACTGAAGCTTTCTTT. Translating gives CASSPQSMNTEAFF.

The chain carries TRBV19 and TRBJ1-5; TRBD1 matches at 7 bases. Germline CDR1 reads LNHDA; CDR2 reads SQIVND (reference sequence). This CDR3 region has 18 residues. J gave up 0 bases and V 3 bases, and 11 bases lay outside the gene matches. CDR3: CASSIRRDSVYSNQPQHF. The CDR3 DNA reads TGTGCCAGTAGTATCCGCCGGGACAGCGTTTATAGCAATCAGCCCCAGCATTTT. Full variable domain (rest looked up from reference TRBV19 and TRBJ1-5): DGGITQSPKYLFRKEGQNVTLSCEQNLNHDAMYWYRQDPGQGLRLIYYSQIVNDFQKGDIAEGYSVSREKKESFPLTVTSAQKNPTAFYLCASSIRRDSVYSNQPQHFGDGTRLSIL.

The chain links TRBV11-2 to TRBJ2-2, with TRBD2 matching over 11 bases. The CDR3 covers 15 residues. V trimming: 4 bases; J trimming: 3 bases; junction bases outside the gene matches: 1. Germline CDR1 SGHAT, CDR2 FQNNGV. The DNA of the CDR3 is TGTGCCAGCAGCTCGGGACTAGCGGACACCGGGGAGCTGTTTTTT. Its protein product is CASSSGLADTGELFF.

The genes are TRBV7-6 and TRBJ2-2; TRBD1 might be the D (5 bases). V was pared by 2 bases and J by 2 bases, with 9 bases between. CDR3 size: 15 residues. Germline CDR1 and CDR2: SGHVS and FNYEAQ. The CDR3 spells CASSLIDSNTGELFF. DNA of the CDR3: TGTGCCAGCAGCTTAATAGACAGCAACACCGGGGAGCTGTTTTTT. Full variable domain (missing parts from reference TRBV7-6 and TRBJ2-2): GAGVSQSPRYKVTKRGQDVALRCDPISGHVSLYWYRQALGQGPEFLTYFNYEAQQDKSGLPNDRFSAERPEGSISTLTIQRTEQRDSAMYRCASSLIDSNTGELFFGEGSRLTVL.

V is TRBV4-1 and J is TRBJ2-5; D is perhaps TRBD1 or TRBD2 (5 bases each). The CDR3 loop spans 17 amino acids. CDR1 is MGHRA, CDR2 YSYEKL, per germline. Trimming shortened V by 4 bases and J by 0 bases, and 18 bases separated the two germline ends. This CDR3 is CASSPGGLGTDQETQYF. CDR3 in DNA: TGCGCCAGCAGCCCGGGCGGTCTCGGGACCGACCAAGAGACCCAGTACTTC.

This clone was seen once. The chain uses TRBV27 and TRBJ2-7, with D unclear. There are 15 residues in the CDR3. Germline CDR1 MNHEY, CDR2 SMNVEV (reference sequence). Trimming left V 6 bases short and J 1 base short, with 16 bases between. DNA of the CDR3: TGTGCCAGCAGCAGAGGTAACGTCGGATCCTACGAGCAGTACTTC. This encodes CASSRGNVGSYEQYF.